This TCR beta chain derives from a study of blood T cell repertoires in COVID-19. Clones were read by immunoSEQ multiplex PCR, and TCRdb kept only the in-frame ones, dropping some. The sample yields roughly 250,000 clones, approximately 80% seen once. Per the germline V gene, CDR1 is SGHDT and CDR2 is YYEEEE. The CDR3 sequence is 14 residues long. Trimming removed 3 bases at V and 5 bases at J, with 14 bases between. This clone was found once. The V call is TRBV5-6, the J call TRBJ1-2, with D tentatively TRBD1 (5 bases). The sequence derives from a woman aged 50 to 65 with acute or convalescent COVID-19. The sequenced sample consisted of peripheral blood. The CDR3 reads CASSSDGGWYGYTF. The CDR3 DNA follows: TGTGCCAGCAGCTCGGACGGGGGATGGTATGGCTACACCTTC.